This T cell receptor beta chain was documented in a study of blood T cell repertoires in COVID-19. CDR3 size: 16 residues. The V and J ends lost 7 bases and 1 base, in that order; junction bases with no gene match: 6. In germline, CDR1 is LNHDA, CDR2 SQIVND (reference sequence). TCRdb's table, derived via immunoSEQ multiplex PCR, lists solely in-frame clones and lacks some. The profile shows more than 200,000 clones, 80% to 90% of them singletons. The sequenced material came from PBMCs or T cells enriched from blood (not recorded which). The TCR comes from a man aged 30 to 39 in a cohort exposed to, infected with or recovered from COVID-19 (not recorded which). The chain uses TRBV19 and TRBJ2-2; TRBD1 matches at 10 bases. The CDR3 sequence is CASTPRTGGNTGELFF. The CDR3, as DNA: TGTGCCAGTACCCCCCGGACAGGGGGGAACACCGGGGAGCTGTTTTTT. Combining the CDR3 with reference TRBV19 and TRBJ2-2 gives the whole variable domain DGGITQSPKYLFRKEGQNVTLSCEQNLNHDAMYWYRQDPGQGLRLIYYSQIVNDFQKGDIAEGYSVSREKKESFPLTVTSAQKNPTAFYLCASTPRTGGNTGELFFGEGSRLTVL.